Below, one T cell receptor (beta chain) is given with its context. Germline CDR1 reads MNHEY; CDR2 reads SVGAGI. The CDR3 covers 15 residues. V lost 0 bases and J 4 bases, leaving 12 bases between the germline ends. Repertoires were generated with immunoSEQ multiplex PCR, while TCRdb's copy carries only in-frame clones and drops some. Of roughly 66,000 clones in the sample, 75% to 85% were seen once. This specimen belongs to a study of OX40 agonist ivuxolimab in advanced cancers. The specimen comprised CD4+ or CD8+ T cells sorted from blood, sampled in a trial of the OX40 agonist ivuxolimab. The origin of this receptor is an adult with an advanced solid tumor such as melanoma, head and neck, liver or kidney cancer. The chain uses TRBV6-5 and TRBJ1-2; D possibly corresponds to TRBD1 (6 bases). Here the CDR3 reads CASSYSGRGSYGYTF. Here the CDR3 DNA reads TGTGCCAGCAGTTACTCGGGCAGGGGCAGCTATGGCTACACCTTC.